Listed below are T cell receptor beta chains from one sample, sequenced in a study of cytomegalovirus exposure and HLA in healthy donors. Assay used: immunoSEQ multiplex PCR; TCRdb lists only in-frame clones, some missing. The sample carries 170,000 or so clones, under 85% recorded once. Source material: PBMCs. The origin of the receptors is a man aged 50 or older in good health and CMV-seronegative. Each CDR3 is given with its conserved first and last residue. Fields, in order: J gene, V gene, clone size, CDR3 length, D gene, CDR3 DNA, CDR3 protein. A D gene is named only where the DNA matches it firmly. Size is omitted from some rows. Given values are once, few, many or a class for expanded clones.

>TRBJ2-3|TRBV7-3|NA|15|NA
TGTGCCAGCAGCGCGACGAGGGGGGGTACAGATACGCAGTATTTT
CASSATRGGTDTQYF
>TRBJ1-5|TRBV6-1|NA|13|NA
TGTGCCAGCGTTGTAGAAATCAATCAGCCCCAGCATTTT
CASVVEINQPQHF
>TRBJ1-2|TRBV6-1|NA|13|NA
TGTGCCAGCAGTGAAGTGGGGGAGGCTCGCTACACCTTC
CASSEVGEARYTF
>TRBJ2-7|TRBV6-6|NA|15|NA
TGTGCCAGCAGTTACTCGCTTAGCGTCACTAACGAGCAGTACTTC
CASSYSLSVTNEQYF
>TRBJ2-7|TRBV11-2|NA|17|TRBD2
TGTGCCAGCAGCCACTCCCCCGGACTAGCGGGCTCCTACGAGCAGTACTTC
CASSHSPGLAGSYEQYF
>TRBJ2-7|TRBV2|NA|13|NA
TGTGCCAGCAGTAATTCCAGGGGCTACGAGCAGTACTTC
CASSNSRGYEQYF
>TRBJ2-5|TRBV7-2|NA|15|TRBD2
TGTGCCAGCAGCTCTAGCGGGAGGGCCCCAGAGACCCAGTACTTC
CASSSSGRAPETQYF
>TRBJ1-4|TRBV4-1|NA|16|TRBD1
TGCGCCAGCAGCCGGACAGGGGGTTTGCCTAATGAAAAACTGTTTTTT
CASSRTGGLPNEKLFF
>TRBJ1-4|TRBV4-1|few|17|TRBD1
TGCGCCAGCAGCCAAGCCCCTGGGACAGCTAACGAAGAAAAACTGTTTTTT
CASSQAPGTANEEKLFF
>TRBJ2-7|TRBV18|NA|14|TRBD2
TGTGCCAGCTCACCTGGACTAGCGGGAGTCGAGCAGTACTTC
CASSPGLAGVEQYF
>TRBJ1-2|TRBV19|NA|15|TRBD1
TGTGCCAGTAGTAAACCCCAGGGGGCCGGGTATGGCTACACCTTC
CASSKPQGAGYGYTF
>TRBJ1-6|TRBV7-2|NA|16|NA
TGTGCCAGCACCCTAAACCCGACAGGAGTTAATTCACCCCTCCACTTT
CASTLNPTGVNSPLHF
>TRBJ1-3|TRBV5-1|NA|16|NA
TGCGCCAGCAGCACCGATCGACAGTTTACTGGAAACACCATATATTTT
CASSTDRQFTGNTIYF
>TRBJ2-7|TRBV19|NA|15|NA
TGTGCCAGTAGTATGGACTATGGGAAACTCTACGAGCAGTACTTC
CASSMDYGKLYEQYF
>TRBJ1-3|TRBV18|NA|12|NA
TGTGCCAGCTCAGGTGTGGAGAACACCATATATTTT
CASSGVENTIYF
>TRBJ1-2|TRBV2|NA|13|NA
TGTGCCAGCAGTGAGGACAGCTGGTATGGCTACACCTTC
CASSEDSWYGYTF
>TRBJ2-1|TRBV2|NA|14|TRBD2
TGTGCCAGCAGGAGCGGGGACTACTACAATGAGCAGTTCTTC
CASRSGDYYNEQFF
>TRBJ1-1|TRBV6-1|NA|16|TRBD1
TGTGCCAGCAGTGGGTGGACAGGAAACATGAACACTGAAGCTTTCTTT
CASSGWTGNMNTEAFF
>TRBJ1-6|TRBV7-2|NA|14|NA
TGTGCCAGCAGCCCAGGAGGGGATAGGGGACCCCTCCACTTT
CASSPGGDRGPLHF
>TRBJ1-1|TRBV7-9|NA|15|NA
TGTGCCAGCAGCTTTGGGGGGAAAGGTGACACTGAAGCTTTCTTT
CASSFGGKGDTEAFF
>TRBJ2-1|TRBV4-3|NA|14|NA
TGCGCCAGCAGCCTGAAGGGGGCCTACAATGAGCAGTTCTTC
CASSLKGAYNEQFF
>TRBJ2-5|TRBV5-1|NA|14|NA
TGCGCCAGCACCCTCGCAGGGTTCGGAGAGACCCAGTACTTC
CASTLAGFGETQYF
>TRBJ1-2|TRBV28|NA|15|NA
TGTGCCAGCAGTTCGACAGACTTCTTTAACTATGGCTACACCTTC
CASSSTDFFNYGYTF
>TRBJ2-5|TRBV10-3|NA|12|TRBD2
TGTGCCATCGCGGACGGGCCGCGGGAGCAGTACTTC
CAIADGPREQYF
>TRBJ2-4|TRBV11-2|NA|16|NA
TGTGCCAGCAGCCCGACCGGACAGGGAGGGTCAAACATTCAGTACTTC
CASSPTGQGGSNIQYF
>TRBJ2-5|TRBV7-7|NA|16|TRBD2
TGTGCTAGCAGCTTTGGTGGCGGGGGTGGACAAGAGACCCAGTACTTC
CASSFGGGGGQETQYF
>TRBJ2-4|TRBV30|NA|14|NA
TGTGCCTGGGGAGGCATGGGGGCGAGGGACATTCAGTACTTC
CAWGGMGARDIQYF
>TRBJ1-5|TRBV6-5|NA|15|TRBD1
TGTGCCAGCAGTCGGAGCGCAGGGGGTGGTCAGCCCCAGCATTTT
CASSRSAGGGQPQHF
>TRBJ1-1|TRBV7-9|NA|15|TRBD1
TGTGCCAGCAGTTCAGATAACAGGGGGCGCACTGAAGCTTTCTTT
CASSSDNRGRTEAFF
>TRBJ2-6|TRBV7-3|NA|17|TRBD1
TGTGCCAGCAGCTTAGCCGGGACAGGGTCTGGGGCCAACGTCCTGACTTTC
CASSLAGTGSGANVLTF
>TRBJ1-6|TRBV29-1|NA|14|NA
TGCAGCGTTGGTGAAGGGGCGACGGATTCACCCCTCCACTTT
CSVGEGATDSPLHF
>TRBJ1-4|TRBV5-1|once|13|NA
TGCGCCAGCAGCGGGACTTATAATGAAAAACTGTTTTTT
CASSGTYNEKLFF
>TRBJ2-7|TRBV6-5|NA|15|NA
TGTGCCAGCAGTTACTCGACCGGGATTGCCTACGAGCAGTACTTC
CASSYSTGIAYEQYF
>TRBJ2-7|TRBV28|NA|16|TRBD1
TGTGCCAGCAGTCCGGCTGACAGGGTGAGAAGCTACGAGCAGTACTTC
CASSPADRVRSYEQYF
>TRBJ2-3|TRBV7-2|NA|16|NA
TGTGCCAGCAGCCTCCAGGGGACGGGGAGCACAGATACGCAGTATTTT
CASSLQGTGSTDTQYF
>TRBJ2-2|TRBV5-1|NA|16|NA
TGCGCCAGCAGCTTGGAACGGACAACTAACACCGGGGAGCTGTTTTTT
CASSLERTTNTGELFF
>TRBJ1-1|TRBV7-2|NA|16|TRBD1
TGTGCCAGCAGCTTATGGGCAGGGGGAATGGACACTGAAGCTTTCTTT
CASSLWAGGMDTEAFF
>TRBJ1-4|TRBV5-4|few|14|NA
TGTGCCAGCAGCTTAATGACAGAAAGAGAAAAACTGTTTTTT
CASSLMTEREKLFF
>TRBJ2-5|TRBV5-6|NA|16|TRBD2
TGTGCCAGCAGCTTGTGGGCTAGCGGGGGGGGAGAGACCCAGTACTTC
CASSLWASGGGETQYF
>TRBJ1-2|TRBV6-6|NA|11|NA
TGTGCTACACAGGGAAACTATGGCTACACCTTC
CATQGNYGYTF
>TRBJ1-4|TRBV7-9|NA|17|NA
TGTGCCAGCAGCTTAGCCCAGGCCTCGGCAACTAATGAAAAACTGTTTTTT
CASSLAQASATNEKLFF
>TRBJ1-4|TRBV27|once|15|NA
TGTGCCAGCAGTTTTTACCCCCTGACAGGAAGAAAACTGTTTTTT
CASSFYPLTGRKLFF
>TRBJ2-2|TRBV7-9|NA|15|TRBD2
TGTGCCAGCAGTTTTCTAGCGGGGGTCACCGGGGAGCTGTTTTTT
CASSFLAGVTGELFF
>TRBJ2-1|TRBV6-5|NA|15|NA
TGTGCCAGCAGTCAACGCGGGGTTCCCTACAATGAGCAGTTCTTC
CASSQRGVPYNEQFF
>TRBJ1-2|TRBV18|NA|12|NA
TGTGCCAGCTCACCGGACAGCGGCGGCTACACCTTC
CASSPDSGGYTF
>TRBJ1-5|TRBV19|NA|14|TRBD1
TGTGCCAGTAGGTTCCAGGGGGGCAATCAGCCCCAGCATTTT
CASRFQGGNQPQHF
>TRBJ1-1|TRBV6-1|NA|14|TRBD1
TGTGCCACGGACAGGGACTACATGAACACTGAAGCTTTCTTT
CATDRDYMNTEAFF
>TRBJ2-7|TRBV28|NA|12|NA
TGTGCCAGCAGTCTCCTTCGAAGCGAGCAGTACTTC
CASSLLRSEQYF
>TRBJ1-5|TRBV2|NA|14|NA
TGTGCCAGCACTTTGGGGCAGGGGAATCAGCCCCAGCATTTT
CASTLGQGNQPQHF
>TRBJ1-6|TRBV28|NA|14|NA
TGTGCCTCTGCTGGGGGCGTATTTAATTCACCCCTCCACTTT
CASAGGVFNSPLHF